Below, one T cell receptor beta chain is given with its context. Its target antigen remains unknown. Nothing much larger sits one base from this clone, and base qualities are not available. The data are from a study of T cells in Graves' hyperthyroidism and ophthalmopathy (dated by TCRdb to between 2019 and 2020). The study in broad terms: Peripheral blood samples were taken at the time of initial diagnosis, prior to any treatment. To identify distinguishing TCR V-J signatures, a discovery cohort of about 100 patients was used, comprising fewer than 45 with Graves' ophthalmopathy and some 57 with stable Graves' hyperthyroidism. An independent validation cohort of under 20 hyperthyroidism patients and approximately 15 patients who later progressed to ophthalmopathy tested prospective prediction of ophthalmopathy. The 100 or so discovery patients were randomly divided into training and test sets at a 7:3 ratio. In several Graves' hyperthyroidism patients, the study also compared T-cell repertoires from thyroid tissue with T-cell repertoires from blood. Once sampling was done, hyperthyroidism patients were given methimazole at a starting dose of 30 mg daily, whereas ophthalmopathy patients were given high-dose intravenous methylprednisolone. According to the paper, TCR Vbeta CDR3 sequencing was carried out on more than 120 peripheral blood samples, which came from under 50 ophthalmopathy, around 74 hyperthyroidism and approximately 17 progressor patients.

The CDR3 measures 19 amino acids from cysteine to phenylalanine. CDR3 DNA is the only sequence kept; it has 57 bases, read in frame from the first base. CDR1 and CDR2 are drawn from the germline V gene (reference sequence): DFQATT, SNEGSKA. The germline V end is reduced by 5 bases and the J end by 0 bases; junction bases left unmatched: 16. TCR beta CDR3 regions were amplified from RNA transcripts. The TCR CDR3 was subjected to a first round of RT-PCR using the HTBI primer set and the Qiagen OneStep RT-PCR kit. A second multiplex PCR round built the libraries, followed by size selection and purification. Libraries were sequenced paired-end with 100 bp reads on an Illumina HiSeq2000. The original methods were these. SOAPnuke was used to process the raw data, throwing out any read that contained adapters or uncalled bases, had a mean Phred below 15, or lacked an exact constant-primer or identifier match. High-quality paired reads were merged using COPE v1.2.5, and each unique nucleotide sequence was defined as a clonotype. MiTCR v1.1 was used to align the clonotypes against IMGT TRBV, TRBD and TRBJ reference segments. Analysis was restricted to V-J combinations with a frequency above 0.0001, which covered over 98% of repertoires. The TCS score was defined as the ratio of F50 (clonal expansion) to E x V (chaos), calculated using BLOSUM62-based TCRdist between CDR3 peptides within each V-J. Welch's t-statistics and random forest reduced roughly 540 V-J features to 13, which were used in a naive Bayes classifier (R e1071). TCRdb reprocessed the public reads (quality trimming at Q25 with fastp, clone calling with MiXCR) and kept in-frame beta chains. Duplicate CDR3 protein sequences are folded into a single record with the most common DNA and genes. The authors' filters were not applied to this entry. The sample records 490,000 or so distinct CDR3 sequences, 20% to 25% of which are singletons. Approximately 49% of the sample goes to the ten largest clones.

The paper's findings and limits, for the study overall: A 13 V-J signature model separated ophthalmopathy from stable hyperthyroidism, with nearly 90% sensitivity and about 81% specificity in cross-validation and 80%/75% in testing. During validation, the model predicted progression to ophthalmopathy a median of approximately six months ahead of onset, with almost 71% sensitivity and roughly 72% specificity. Blood samples also contained most of the expanded thyroid clonotypes (frequency above 0.001), which suggests that blood repertoires may reflect thyroid immune responses. Sample size was not statistically predetermined, and investigators were not blinded to group allocation.

Ophthalmopathy patients had moderately to severely active disease, Clinical Activity Score of at least 3, NOSPECS grade of at least 4, and duration under 3 months. Exclusion was applied to patients with uncontrolled infections, other autoimmune diseases, pregnancy or lactation. Diagnoses were established on the basis of clinical symptoms, serum thyroxine and TRAb, thyroid ultrasound, and orbital computed tomography. Ficoll-Paque density gradient centrifugation was used to isolate PBMCs from 10 ml of fresh peripheral blood. Total RNA was extracted using Trizol reagent, and RNA quality was assessed on an Agilent 2100 Bioanalyzer.

Sequenced input: blood. The sequence links TRBV20-1 to TRBJ2-1, and 10 junctional nucleotides match TRBD2. The TCR was taken from a woman aged 70-85 years with Graves' ophthalmopathy. The DNA is as follows: TGCAGTGCTGTCCCGGTGGTAGCGGGAGGCTACATCTCCTACAATGAGCAGTTCTTC. The resulting protein is CSAVPVVAGGYISYNEQFF.